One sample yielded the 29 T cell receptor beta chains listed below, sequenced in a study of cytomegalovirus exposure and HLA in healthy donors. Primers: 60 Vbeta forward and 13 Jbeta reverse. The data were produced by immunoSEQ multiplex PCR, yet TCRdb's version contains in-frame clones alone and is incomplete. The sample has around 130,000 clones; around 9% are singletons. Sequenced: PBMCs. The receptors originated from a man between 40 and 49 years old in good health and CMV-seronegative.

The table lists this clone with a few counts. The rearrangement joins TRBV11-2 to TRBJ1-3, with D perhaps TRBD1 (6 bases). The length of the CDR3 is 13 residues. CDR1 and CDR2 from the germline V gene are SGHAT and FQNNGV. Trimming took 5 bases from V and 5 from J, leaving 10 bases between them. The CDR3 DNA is TGTGCCAGCAGCCCCGGACAGCGAAACACCATATATTTT. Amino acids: CASSPGQRNTIYF.

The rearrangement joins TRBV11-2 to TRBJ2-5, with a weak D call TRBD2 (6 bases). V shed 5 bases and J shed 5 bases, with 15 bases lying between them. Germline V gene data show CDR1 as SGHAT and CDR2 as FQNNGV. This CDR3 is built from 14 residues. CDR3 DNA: TGTGCCAGCAGCCCCCCGGGGGAATGGGAGACCCAGTACTTC. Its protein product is CASSPPGEWETQYF.

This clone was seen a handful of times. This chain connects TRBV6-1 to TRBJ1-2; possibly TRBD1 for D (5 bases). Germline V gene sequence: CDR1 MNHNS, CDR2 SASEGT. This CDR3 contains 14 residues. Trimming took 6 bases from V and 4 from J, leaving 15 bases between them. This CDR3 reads CASRPGLIPYGYTF. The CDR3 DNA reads TGTGCCAGCAGACCGGGACTGATACCCTATGGCTACACCTTC.

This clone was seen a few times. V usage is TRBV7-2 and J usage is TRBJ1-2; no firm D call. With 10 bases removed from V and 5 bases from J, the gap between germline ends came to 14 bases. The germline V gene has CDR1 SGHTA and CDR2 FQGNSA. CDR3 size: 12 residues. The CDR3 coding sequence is TGTGCCACTCTACTGATAACTTATGGCTACACCTTC. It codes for CATLLITYGYTF.

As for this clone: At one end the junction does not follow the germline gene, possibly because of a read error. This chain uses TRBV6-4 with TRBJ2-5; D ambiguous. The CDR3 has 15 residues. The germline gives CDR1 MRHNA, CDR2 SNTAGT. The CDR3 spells CASSDEQTYQEAQYF. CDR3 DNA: TGTGCCAGCAGTGACGAGCAGACGTACCAAGAGGCCCAGTACTTC.

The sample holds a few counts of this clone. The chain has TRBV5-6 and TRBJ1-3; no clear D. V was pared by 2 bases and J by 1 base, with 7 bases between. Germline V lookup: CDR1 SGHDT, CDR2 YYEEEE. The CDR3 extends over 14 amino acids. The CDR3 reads CASSFKPSGNTIYF. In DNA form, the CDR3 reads TGTGCCAGCAGCTTTAAGCCATCTGGAAACACCATATATTTT.

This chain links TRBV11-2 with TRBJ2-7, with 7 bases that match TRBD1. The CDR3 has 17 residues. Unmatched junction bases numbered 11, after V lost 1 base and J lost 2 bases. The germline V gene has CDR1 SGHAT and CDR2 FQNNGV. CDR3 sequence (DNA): TGTGCCAGCAGCTTAGGACGGACAGGTCCTTCTACCTACGAGCAGTACTTC. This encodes CASSLGRTGPSTYEQYF.

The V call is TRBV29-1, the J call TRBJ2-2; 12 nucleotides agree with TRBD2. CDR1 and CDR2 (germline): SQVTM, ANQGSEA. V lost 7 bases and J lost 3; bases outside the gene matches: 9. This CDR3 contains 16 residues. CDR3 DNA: TGCAGCGCACCACTAGCGGGGGGCCACGACACCGGGGAGCTGTTTTTT. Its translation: CSAPLAGGHDTGELFF.

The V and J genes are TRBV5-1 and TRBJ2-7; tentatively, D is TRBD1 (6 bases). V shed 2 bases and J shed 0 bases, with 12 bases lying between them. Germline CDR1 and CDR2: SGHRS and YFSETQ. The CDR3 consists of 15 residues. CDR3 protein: CASSLQGAGSYEQYF. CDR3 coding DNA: TGCGCCAGCAGCTTACAGGGCGCCGGCTCCTACGAGCAGTACTTC.

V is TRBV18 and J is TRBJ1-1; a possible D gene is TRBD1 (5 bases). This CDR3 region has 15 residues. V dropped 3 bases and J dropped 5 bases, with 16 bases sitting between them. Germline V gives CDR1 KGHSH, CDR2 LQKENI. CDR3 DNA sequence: TGTGCCAGCTCACCCGGGAACAGGCGGGAAACTGAAGCTTTCTTT. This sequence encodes CASSPGNRRETEAFF. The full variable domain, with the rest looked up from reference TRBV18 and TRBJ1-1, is NAGVMQNPRHLVRRRGQEARLRCSPMKGHSHVYWYRQLPEEGLKFMVYLQKENIIDESGMPKERFSAEFPKEGPSILRIQQVVRGDSAAYFCASSPGNRRETEAFFGQGTRLTVV.

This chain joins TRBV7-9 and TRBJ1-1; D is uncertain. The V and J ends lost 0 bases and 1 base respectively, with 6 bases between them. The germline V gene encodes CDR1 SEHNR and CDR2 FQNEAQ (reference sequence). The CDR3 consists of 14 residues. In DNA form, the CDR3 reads TGTGCCAGCAGCTTAGCGCCCGGGAACACTGAAGCTTTCTTT. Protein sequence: CASSLAPGNTEAFF.

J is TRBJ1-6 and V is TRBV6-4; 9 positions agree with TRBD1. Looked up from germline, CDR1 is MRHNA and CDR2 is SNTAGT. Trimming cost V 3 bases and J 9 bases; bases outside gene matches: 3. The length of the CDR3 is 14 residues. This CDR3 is CASSEGTGFSPLHF. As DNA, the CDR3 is TGTGCCAGCAGTGAAGGGACAGGGTTTTCACCCCTCCACTTT.

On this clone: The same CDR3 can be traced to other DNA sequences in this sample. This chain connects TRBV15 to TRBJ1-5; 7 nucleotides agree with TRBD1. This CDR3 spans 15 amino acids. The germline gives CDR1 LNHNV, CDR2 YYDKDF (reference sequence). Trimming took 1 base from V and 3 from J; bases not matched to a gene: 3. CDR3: CATSRAGQSNQPQHF. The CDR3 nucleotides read TGTGCCACCAGCAGAGCGGGACAGTCCAATCAGCCCCAGCATTTT.

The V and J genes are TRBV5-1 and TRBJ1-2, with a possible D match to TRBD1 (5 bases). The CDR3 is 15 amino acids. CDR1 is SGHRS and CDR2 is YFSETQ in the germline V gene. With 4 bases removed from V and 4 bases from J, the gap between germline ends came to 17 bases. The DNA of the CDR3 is TGCGCCAGCAGCCTGGACCAGGGCACCGTCTATGGCTACACCTTC. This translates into CASSLDQGTVYGYTF.

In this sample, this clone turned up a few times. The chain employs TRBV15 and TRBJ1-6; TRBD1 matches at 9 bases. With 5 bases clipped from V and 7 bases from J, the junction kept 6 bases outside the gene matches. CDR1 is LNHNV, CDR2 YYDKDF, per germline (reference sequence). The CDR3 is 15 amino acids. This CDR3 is CATSLRQGDNSPLHF. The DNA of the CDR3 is TGTGCCACCAGCTTACGACAGGGGGACAATTCACCCCTCCACTTT.

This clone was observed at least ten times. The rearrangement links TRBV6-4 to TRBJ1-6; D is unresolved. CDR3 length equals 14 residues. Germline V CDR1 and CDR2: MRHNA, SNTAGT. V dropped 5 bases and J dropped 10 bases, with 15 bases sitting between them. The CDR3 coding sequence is TGTGCCAGCAGTCGGGGAGGGAGCAGGTCACCCCTCCACTTT. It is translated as CASSRGGSRSPLHF.

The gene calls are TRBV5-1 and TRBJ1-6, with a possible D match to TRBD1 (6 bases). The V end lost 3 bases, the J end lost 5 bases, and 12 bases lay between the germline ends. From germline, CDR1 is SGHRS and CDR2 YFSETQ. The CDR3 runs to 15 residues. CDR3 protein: CASSSTGAHNSPLHF. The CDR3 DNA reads TGCGCCAGCAGCTCGACAGGTGCCCATAATTCACCCCTCCACTTT.

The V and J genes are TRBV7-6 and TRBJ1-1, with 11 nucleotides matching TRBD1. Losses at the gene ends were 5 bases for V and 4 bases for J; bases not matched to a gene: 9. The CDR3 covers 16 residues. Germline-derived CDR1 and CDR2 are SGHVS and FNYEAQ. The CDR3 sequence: CASSPWGGTGGTEAFF. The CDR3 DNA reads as TGTGCCAGCAGCCCATGGGGCGGGACAGGGGGCACTGAAGCTTTCTTT.

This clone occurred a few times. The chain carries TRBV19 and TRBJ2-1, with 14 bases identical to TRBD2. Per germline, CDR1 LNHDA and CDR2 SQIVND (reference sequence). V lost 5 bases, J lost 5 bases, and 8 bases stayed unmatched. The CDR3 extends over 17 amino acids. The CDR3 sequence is CASSSPGLAGGNNEQFF. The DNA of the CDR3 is TGTGCCAGTAGTTCCCCCGGACTAGCGGGGGGAAACAATGAGCAGTTCTTC.

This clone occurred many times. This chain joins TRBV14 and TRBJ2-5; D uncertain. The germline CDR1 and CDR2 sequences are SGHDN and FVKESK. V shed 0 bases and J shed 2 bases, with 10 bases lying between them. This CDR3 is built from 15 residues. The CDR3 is CASSQDTGGQETQYF. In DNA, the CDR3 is TGTGCCAGCAGCCAAGACACGGGTGGGCAAGAGACCCAGTACTTC.

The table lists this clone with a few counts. The CDR3 bases are TGTGCCAGCAGCGTAGCCTGGCTCTTCACTGAGCAGTTCTTC. This sequence encodes CASSVAWLFTEQFF. The V call is TRBV9, the J call TRBJ2-1; D is unclear. The V gene lost 0 bases and the J gene lost 9 bases, with 13 bases spanning the gap. The length of the CDR3 is 14 residues. Germline values: CDR1 SGDLS, CDR2 YYNGEE.

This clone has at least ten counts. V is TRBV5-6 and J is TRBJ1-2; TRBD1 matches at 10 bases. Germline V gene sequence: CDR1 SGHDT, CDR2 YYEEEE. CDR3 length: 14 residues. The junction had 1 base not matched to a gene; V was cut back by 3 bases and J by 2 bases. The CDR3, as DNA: TGTGCCAGCAGCTGGGACAGGGGAAACTATGGCTACACCTTC. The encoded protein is CASSWDRGNYGYTF.

The CDR3 nucleotides are TGTGCCAGCAGTGAAGCAGGGGGCCCGAAGCAGTTCTTC. Protein sequence: CASSEAGGPKQFF. The rearrangement links TRBV6-1 to TRBJ2-1; 7 nucleotides match TRBD1. V shed 0 bases, J shed 11 bases, and the junction held 4 bases outside the gene matches. Germline V gene sequence: CDR1 MNHNS, CDR2 SASEGT. The CDR3 spans 13 residues.

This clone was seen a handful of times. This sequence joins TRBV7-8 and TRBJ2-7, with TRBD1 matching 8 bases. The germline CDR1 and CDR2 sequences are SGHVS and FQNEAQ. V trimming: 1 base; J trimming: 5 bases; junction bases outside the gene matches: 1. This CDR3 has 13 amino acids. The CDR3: CASSLGQGNEQYF. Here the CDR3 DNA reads TGTGCCAGCAGCTTAGGACAGGGGAACGAGCAGTACTTC. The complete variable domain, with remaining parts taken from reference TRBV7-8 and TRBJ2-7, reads GAGVSQSPRYKVAKRGQDVALRCDPISGHVSLFWYQQALGQGPEFLTYFQNEAQLDKSGLPSDRFFAERPEGSVSTLKIQRTQQEDSAVYLCASSLGQGNEQYFGPGTRLTVT.

Here the CDR3 DNA reads TGTGCCAGCAGCTTAGAGGGACAGCTATACTCTGGGGCCAACGTCCTGACTTTC. As protein: CASSLEGQLYSGANVLTF. This rearrangement joins TRBV11-2 to TRBJ2-6; TRBD1 agrees at 7 bases. Germline V gene data show CDR1 as SGHAT and CDR2 as FQNNGV. CDR3 length: 18 amino acids. V lost 0 bases, J lost 0 bases, and 5 bases stayed unmatched.

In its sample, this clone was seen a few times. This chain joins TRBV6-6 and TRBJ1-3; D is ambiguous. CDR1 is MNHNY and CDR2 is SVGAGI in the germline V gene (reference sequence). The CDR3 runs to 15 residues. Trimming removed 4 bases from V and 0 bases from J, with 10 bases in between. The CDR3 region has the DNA TGTGCCAGCAGTTCATGGCGGAACTCTGGAAACACCATATATTTT. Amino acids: CASSSWRNSGNTIYF.

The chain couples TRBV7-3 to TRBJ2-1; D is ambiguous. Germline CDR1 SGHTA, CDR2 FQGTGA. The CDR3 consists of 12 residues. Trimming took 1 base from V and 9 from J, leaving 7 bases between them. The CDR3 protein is CASSLRVGEQFF. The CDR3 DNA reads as TGTGCCAGCAGCTTAAGAGTCGGTGAGCAGTTCTTC.

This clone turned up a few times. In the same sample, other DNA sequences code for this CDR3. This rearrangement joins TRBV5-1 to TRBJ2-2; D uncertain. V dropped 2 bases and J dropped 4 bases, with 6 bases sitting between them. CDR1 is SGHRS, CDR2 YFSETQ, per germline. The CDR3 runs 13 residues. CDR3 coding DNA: TGCGCCAGCAGCTTAGCAGGCACCGGGGAGCTGTTTTTT. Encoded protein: CASSLAGTGELFF.

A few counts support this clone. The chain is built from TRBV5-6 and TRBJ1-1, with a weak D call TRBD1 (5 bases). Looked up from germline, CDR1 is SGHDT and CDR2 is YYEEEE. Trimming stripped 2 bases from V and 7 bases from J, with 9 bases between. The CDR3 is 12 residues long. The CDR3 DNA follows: TGTGCCAGCAGCTTTACAGGTTATGAAGCTTTCTTT. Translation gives CASSFTGYEAFF.